Listed below are T cell receptor beta chains from one sample, sequenced in a study of cytomegalovirus exposure and HLA in healthy donors. This table comes from immunoSEQ multiplex PCR, and its TCRdb copy is limited to in-frame clones, with some not included. This table holds 150,000 to 200,000 clones, around 80% found once. Sequenced input: PBMCs. The receptors were gathered from a male donor in good health and CMV-seropositive. CDR3s leave out the opening cysteine and the closing phenylalanine or tryptophan. Fields, in order: V gene, J gene, CDR3 protein.

>TRBV5-1|TRBJ1-1
ASSPLTWTGNTEAF
>TRBV10-3|TRBJ2-3
AISEPPGLAPSTDTQY
>TRBV10-2|TRBJ2-7
ASAQGEASYEQY
>TRBV19|TRBJ1-6
ASSIGQGATPLH
>TRBV9|TRBJ2-1
ASSGTSVSYNEQF
>TRBV19|TRBJ1-1
ATSGTEAF
>TRBV2|TRBJ1-3
ASRGMTGPSGNTIY
>TRBV29-1|TRBJ2-1
SVQRTQGNNEQF
>TRBV5-1|TRBJ1-1
ASSSQTQGTEAF
>TRBV6-1|TRBJ2-4
ASSDWTGLRENIQY
>TRBV12-5|TRBJ2-1
ASGLVTPSGEQF
>TRBV5-1|TRBJ2-1
ASSWGTTLGTYNEQF
>TRBV11-2|TRBJ2-1
ASSSFAASSYNEQF
>TRBV5-1|TRBJ2-3
ASSLGGPDTQY
>TRBV7-7|TRBJ2-1
ASSSGTADNEQF
>TRBV14|TRBJ1-2
ASSQEGRRGYGYT
>TRBV19|TRBJ1-4
ASSHTGSNEKLF
>TRBV13|TRBJ2-7
ASSSRTSGSIYEQY
>TRBV27|TRBJ1-1
ASSSQGVTEAF
>TRBV6-5|TRBJ1-3
ASSYRQGPPGNTIY
>TRBV7-2|TRBJ2-1
ASSPGWGSGRKVNEQF
>TRBV30|TRBJ1-5
AWSGERQPQH
>TRBV5-8|TRBJ2-7
ASSLASRDTYEQY
>TRBV5-4|TRBJ1-5
ASSLSPGTSNQPQH
>TRBV28|TRBJ2-5
ASSGGGEGTIQETQY
>TRBV27|TRBJ1-2
AGPWDKGAYGYT
>TRBV7-2|-
ASSLAPPGDYEQY
>TRBV19|TRBJ2-5
ASSIARGQGAVREQY
>TRBV2|TRBJ1-1
ASRARQGEAF
>TRBV2|TRBJ1-2
ASSGTGDYGYT
>TRBV4-1|TRBJ2-1
ASSLGTSGSSYNEQF
>TRBV29-1|TRBJ1-5
SAGQGLQPQH
>TRBV19|TRBJ1-5
ASSTPRTSWSNQPQH
>TRBV6-5|TRBJ1-5
ASSRQGGNQPQH
>TRBV28|TRBJ2-7
ASSLPNEQY
>TRBV18|TRBJ1-1
ASSSLGGRGTEAF
>TRBV14|TRBJ1-2
ASSLRTGESYT
>TRBV7-8|TRBJ2-2
ASSPGTGELF
>TRBV7-9|TRBJ2-4
ASSQPYPQRERSKNIQY
>TRBV30|TRBJ2-7
AWNYLGGGGGYEQY
>TRBV19|TRBJ2-2
ASRTLEGQTGELF
>TRBV2|TRBJ1-1
ASQARTGNTEAF
>TRBV5-1|TRBJ2-5
ASSLDAGGETQY
>TRBV9|TRBJ2-1
ASSVERTSGSREQF
>TRBV27|TRBJ2-2
ASSLRGGYTGELF
>TRBV5-6|TRBJ2-7
ASSSTGTVYEQY
>TRBV14|TRBJ2-1
ASSQTGRTVFNEQF
>TRBV11-3|TRBJ2-2
ASSFNRGTGELF
>TRBV30|TRBJ1-2
AWSPTFRDRGGYT
>TRBV5-6|TRBJ2-3
ASSFFRLAGDTQY
>TRBV7-3|TRBJ1-1
ASSSQGANTEAF
>TRBV19|TRBJ1-5
ASSILTGLINQPQH
>TRBV5-1|TRBJ1-1
ASSLGVNTEAF
>TRBV5-4|TRBJ1-1
ANSWAGPEAF
>TRBV4-3|TRBJ2-3
ASSQEIEGTAYTQY
>TRBV9|TRBJ1-5
ASSVEGALNQPQH
>TRBV27|TRBJ2-7
ASSFTTPGQGNEQY